Listed below are T cell receptor beta chains from one sample, sequenced in a study of blood T cell repertoires in COVID-19. Sequencing used immunoSEQ multiplex PCR; TCRdb keeps in-frame clones, though not all of them. The sample carries 35,000 to 50,000 clones, about 86% recorded once. Material: peripheral blood. All receptors derive from a man in his 70s with acute or convalescent COVID-19. CDR3s include the opening cysteine and the closing phenylalanine or tryptophan. A D gene is named only where the DNA matches it firmly. Size values are once, few and many counts, or a class for expanded clones, and some rows have none.

>TRBD1|TRBV2|TRBJ1-6|-
CASKGQGNDNSPLHF
TGTGCCAGCAAAGGACAGGGAAATGATAATTCACCCCTCCACTTT
>-|TRBV27|TRBJ1-1|once
CASSLYRNTEAFF
TGTGCCAGCAGTTTATACAGGAACACTGAAGCTTTCTTT
>-|TRBV5-6|TRBJ2-5|-
CASSDSRAEETQYF
TGTGCCAGCAGCGACTCGAGGGCCGAGGAGACCCAGTACTTC
>TRBD2|TRBV7-3|TRBJ2-1|-
CASSQTSGSYNEQFF
TGTGCCAGCAGCCAAACTAGCGGTTCCTACAATGAGCAGTTCTTC
>TRBD1|TRBV5-1|TRBJ1-2|-
CASSFTGGNRAGYTF
TGCGCCAGCAGCTTTACAGGGGGCAATAGGGCTGGCTACACCTTC
>-|TRBV5-4|TRBJ2-2|-
CASSLAHANTGELFF
TGTGCCAGCAGCTTGGCACATGCTAACACCGGGGAGCTGTTTTTT
>-|TRBV20-1|TRBJ1-2|few
CSARDYYGYTF
TGCAGTGCTAGAGATTATTATGGCTACACCTTC
>-|TRBV7-2|TRBJ2-5|-
CASSLRTTSRETQYF
TGTGCCAGCAGCTTAAGGACGACTAGTAGGGAGACCCAGTACTTC
>-|TRBV30|TRBJ1-5|-
CAWSPRQTINQPQHF
TGTGCCTGGAGCCCCCGACAGACCATTAATCAGCCCCAGCATTTT
>TRBD1|TRBV5-1|TRBJ1-1|once
CASSPGTENTEAFF
TGCGCCAGCAGCCCCGGGACAGAAAACACTGAAGCTTTCTTT
>TRBD2|TRBV7-7|TRBJ2-5|-
CASSLVTSGQETQYF
TGTGCCAGCAGCTTAGTCACTAGCGGTCAAGAGACCCAGTACTTC
>TRBD1|TRBV29-1|TRBJ1-2|-
CSVGGTGYGYTF
TGCAGCGTTGGAGGGACAGGGTATGGCTACACCTTC
>-|TRBV5-4|TRBJ2-5|once
CASSSEVGEETQYF
TGTGCCAGCAGTTCGGAGGTGGGTGAAGAGACCCAGTACTTC
>-|TRBV28|TRBJ1-2|-
CASSLYRLADYYGYTF
TGTGCCAGCAGTTTATATCGACTCGCCGACTACTATGGCTACACCTTC
>-|TRBV25-1|TRBJ1-6|once
CASWGRANSPLHF
TGTGCCAGTTGGGGGAGGGCGAATTCACCCCTCCACTTT
>-|TRBV7-2|TRBJ2-7|-
CASSPRGGTTYEQYF
TGTGCCAGCAGCCCCAGGGGCGGAACAACCTACGAGCAGTACTTC
>TRBD2|TRBV6-5|TRBJ2-5|-
CASSSAGEETQYF
TGTGCCAGCAGTTCAGCGGGGGAAGAGACCCAGTACTTC
>-|TRBV27|TRBJ2-6|-
CASSLETGFSGANVLTF
TGTGCCAGCAGTTTAGAGACAGGATTCTCTGGGGCCAACGTCCTGACTTTC